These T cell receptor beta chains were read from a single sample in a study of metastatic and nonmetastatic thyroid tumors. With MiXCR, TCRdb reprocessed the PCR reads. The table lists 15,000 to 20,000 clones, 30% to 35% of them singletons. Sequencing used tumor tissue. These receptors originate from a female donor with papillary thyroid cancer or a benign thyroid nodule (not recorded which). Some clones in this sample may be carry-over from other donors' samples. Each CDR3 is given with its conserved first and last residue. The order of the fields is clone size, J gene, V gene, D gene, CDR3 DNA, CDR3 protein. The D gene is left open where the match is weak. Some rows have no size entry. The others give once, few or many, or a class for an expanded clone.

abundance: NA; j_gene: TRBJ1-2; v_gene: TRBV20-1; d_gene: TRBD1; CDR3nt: TGCAGTGCTAGCCCAGGGGGCTACTATGGCTACACCTTC; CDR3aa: CSASPGGYYGYTF
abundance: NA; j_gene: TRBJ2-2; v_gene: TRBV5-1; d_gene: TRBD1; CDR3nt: TGCGCCAGCAGCTTGGGACAGGGCACCGGGGAGCTGTTTTTT; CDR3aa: CASSLGQGTGELFF
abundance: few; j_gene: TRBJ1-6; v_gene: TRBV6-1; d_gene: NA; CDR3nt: TGTGCCAGCAGTGAAGGTGCGGATAATTCACCCCTCCACTTT; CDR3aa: CASSEGADNSPLHF
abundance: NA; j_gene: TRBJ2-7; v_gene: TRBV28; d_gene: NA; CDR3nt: TGTGCCAGCAGTTCCCATCGACAGTTAGGGCCCTACGAGCAGTACTTC; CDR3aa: CASSSHRQLGPYEQYF
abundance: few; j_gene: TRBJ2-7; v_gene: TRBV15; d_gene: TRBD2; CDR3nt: TGTGCCACCAGCAGAGCGGGCGGGGGAGACTCCTACGAGCAGTACTTC; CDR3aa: CATSRAGGGDSYEQYF
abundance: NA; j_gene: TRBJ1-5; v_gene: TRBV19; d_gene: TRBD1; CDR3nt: TGTGCCAGTGCAGAGGGAGACAGGGTCGACAATCAGCCCCAGCATTTT; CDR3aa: CASAEGDRVDNQPQHF
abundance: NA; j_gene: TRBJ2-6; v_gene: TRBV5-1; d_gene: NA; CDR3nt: TGCGCCAGCAGCGCGACAGTGTTTAAATCTGGGGCCAACGTCCTGACTTTC; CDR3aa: CASSATVFKSGANVLTF
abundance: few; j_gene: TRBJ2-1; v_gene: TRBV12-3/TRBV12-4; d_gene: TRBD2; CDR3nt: TGTGCCAGCAGTACAGGACTAGCGGGAATATACAATGAGCAGTTCTTC; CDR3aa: CASSTGLAGIYNEQFF
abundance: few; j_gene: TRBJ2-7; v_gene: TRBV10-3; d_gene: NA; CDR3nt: TGTGCCATCAGTGATTTGACCAGCTCCTACGAGCAGTACTTC; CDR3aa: CAISDLTSSYEQYF
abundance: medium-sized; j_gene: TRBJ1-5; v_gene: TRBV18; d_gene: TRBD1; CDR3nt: TGTGCCAGCTCCCCGACAGGGGACGATCAGCCCCAGCATTTT; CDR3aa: CASSPTGDDQPQHF
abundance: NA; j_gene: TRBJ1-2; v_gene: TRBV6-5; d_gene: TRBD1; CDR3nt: TGTGCCAGCAAGTTAGGGGGCCAAGATGGCTACACCTTC; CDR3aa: CASKLGGQDGYTF
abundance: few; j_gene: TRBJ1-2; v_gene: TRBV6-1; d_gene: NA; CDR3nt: TGTGCCAGCAAGGCAGGGGTCACGTATGGCTACACCTTC; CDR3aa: CASKAGVTYGYTF
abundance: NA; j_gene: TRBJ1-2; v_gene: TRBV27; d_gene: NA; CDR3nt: TGTGCCAGCAGTAAAAGGGGCGCGGATGGCTACACCTTC; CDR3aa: CASSKRGADGYTF
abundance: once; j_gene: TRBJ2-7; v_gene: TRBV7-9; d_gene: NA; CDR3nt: TGTGCCAGCAGCTCGTCTGGTCGGGACGAGCAGTACTTC; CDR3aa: CASSSSGRDEQYF
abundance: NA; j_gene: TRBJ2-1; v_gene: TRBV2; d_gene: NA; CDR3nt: TGTGCCAGCGCCGATCCACATAGCAATGAGCAGTTCTTC; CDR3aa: CASADPHSNEQFF
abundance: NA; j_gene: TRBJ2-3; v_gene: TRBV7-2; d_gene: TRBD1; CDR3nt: TGTGGCAGCAGCTTAGACCAGGGGGCGGATACGCAGTCTTTT; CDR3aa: CGSSLDQGADTQSF